The source of this T cell receptor (beta chain) is a study of quantifying T cell responses using KT2 cells. For the study at large: RNA was reverse transcribed with TCR alpha and beta constant-region primers. Overall study results and limits: Input KT2 cell number predicted KT2 alpha and beta sequence counts linearly over several orders of magnitude. KT2 sequences were detected down to about one KT2 cell per 100,000 PBMC.

Trimming at V came to 5 bases and at J to 2 bases, leaving 4 bases not matched to a gene. CDR1 is SGHTA, CDR2 FQGNSA, per germline. The CDR3 has 14 amino acids. Each cDNA got a UMI-containing oligo ligated at its 3' end. An equimolar mix of RC1.1 and RC1.2 primed the beta chain across TRBC1 and TRBC2. Each CDR3 protein is one row after TCRdb ran MiXCR on the UMI-ligation and nested PCR reads. The sample includes over 40,000 distinct CDR3 sequences, around a tenth of them seen just once. Fixed numbers of PBMC received varying amounts of KT2 cells. In its sample, this clonotype was seen a few times. Its antigen remains unknown.

The receptor's source is a human donor. The rearrangement uses TRBV7-2 and TRBJ2-7, with 9 bases identical to TRBD2. The sample taken for sequencing was PBMCs spiked with cells of the T cell clone KT2. CDR3 in DNA: TGTGCCAGCAGCCCGACTAGCGGCGCCTACGAGCAGTACTTC. Protein sequence: CASSPTSGAYEQYF.